The 13 T cell receptor beta chains given below trace back to one sample, sequenced in a study of monozygotic twins with inflammatory bowel disease (dated by TCRdb to the late 2010s). To prepare the library, 5' RACE was applied. The run used an Illumina HiSeq 2500. TCRdb reprocessed the reads into one record per CDR3 protein sequence, lacking DNA. The record for this sample contains a few hundred thousand distinct CDR3 sequences. The ten most abundant clones make up 2% to 2.5% of the sample. The sequenced sample consisted of blood. Receptors were obtained from a human donor with ulcerative colitis or Crohn's disease, or a healthy co-twin of an affected twin (not recorded which).

V is TRBV7-2 and J is TRBJ2-5; TCRdb lists TRBD2, though no DNA is available to test this call. The CDR3 consists of 16 residues. Germline V gives CDR1 SGHTA, CDR2 FQGNSA. CDR3 sequence reads: CASSPPGGGRGETQYF.

This chain joins TRBV20-1 and TRBJ2-5; with no DNA, the TCRdb D assignment of TRBD1 cannot be verified. Germline V CDR1 and CDR2: DFQATT, SNEGSKA (reference sequence). The CDR3 extends over 14 amino acids. CDR3 sequence reads: CSARGRGKQETQYF.

The chain combines TRBV20-1 with TRBJ1-4. CDR3 size: 12 residues. Germline assignment: CDR1 DFQATT and CDR2 SNEGSKA (reference sequence). The chain's CDR3 is CSARDVDVKLFF.

V is TRBV5-1 and J is TRBJ2-1; the D call from TCRdb, TRBD1, cannot be confirmed without DNA. The length of the CDR3 is 16 residues. Per germline, CDR1 SGHRS and CDR2 YFSETQ. CDR3 region: CASSLTGESSYNEQFF.

The rearrangement joins TRBV6-1 to TRBJ1-1. The CDR3 length is 16 residues. Germline lookup yields CDR1 MNHNS and CDR2 SASEGT. The CDR3 loop is CASTKDGGRTNTEAFF.

The V and J genes are TRBV6-6 and TRBJ1-4. In germline, CDR1 is MNHNY, CDR2 SVGAGI (reference sequence). This CDR3 is 12 amino acids long. The CDR3 sequence: CASMGNNEKLFF.

This chain uses TRBV12-3 or TRBV12-4 with TRBJ2-7; lacking DNA, the TRBD2 call made by TCRdb goes unchecked. This CDR3 contains 11 residues. The chain's CDR3 is CASAGTHEQYF.

This sequence joins TRBV25-1 and TRBJ2-7. Germline CDR1 MGHDK, CDR2 SYGVNS. CDR3 length equals 12 residues. This CDR3 reads CASSELLDEQYF.

The chain joins TRBV19 to TRBJ2-1; TCRdb's D call of TRBD1 is untestable without DNA. Germline V gene data show CDR1 as LNHDA and CDR2 as SQIVND (reference sequence). The CDR3 covers 14 residues. The CDR3 loop reads CASSIRGAINEQFF.

This chain uses TRBV25-1 with TRBJ2-1; TCRdb's assignment of TRBD1 cannot be checked, as there is no DNA. Germline CDR1 reads MGHDK; CDR2 reads SYGVNS. The CDR3 sequence is 15 residues long. The CDR3 protein is CASTPGQGFVDEQFF.

CDR3 residues: CASRARDREIRNSPLHF. The chain links TRBV12-3 or TRBV12-4 to TRBJ1-6; TCRdb gives TRBD1 as the D gene, but with no DNA this cannot be confirmed. The CDR3 is made up of 17 amino acids.

V and J are TRBV9 and TRBJ2-4. CDR1 is SGDLS, CDR2 YYNGEE, per germline. The CDR3 extends over 12 amino acids. The CDR3 here is CASSFRDDIQYF.

The chain carries TRBV19 and TRBJ2-1; the TCRdb call, TRBD1, lacks DNA for checking. Germline V CDR1 and CDR2: LNHDA, SQIVND (reference sequence). CDR3 length equals 15 residues. The CDR3 protein is CASSMRGGVYNEQFF. The whole variable domain, filled in from reference TRBV19 and TRBJ2-1, reads DGGITQSPKYLFRKEGQNVTLSCEQNLNHDAMYWYRQDPGQGLRLIYYSQIVNDFQKGDIAEGYSVSREKKESFPLTVTSAQKNPTAFYLCASSMRGGVYNEQFFGPGTRLTVL.